This T cell receptor (beta chain) was recorded in a study of cytomegalovirus exposure and HLA in healthy donors. The J segment lost 8 bases and the V segment lost 7 bases, leaving 8 bases of the junction unmatched. The CDR3 loop spans 13 amino acids. From germline, CDR1 is LNHDA and CDR2 SQIVND (reference sequence). PCR primers comprised 60 Vbeta and 13 Jbeta primers. Assay: immunoSEQ multiplex PCR; the TCRdb copy retains only in-frame clones and omits some. The table records about 140,000 clones, about three quarters of them present only once. The receptor comes from a middle-aged woman in good health and CMV-seronegative. The chain recombines TRBV19 with TRBJ2-1; the match to TRBD2 covers 7 bases. The specimen sequenced was PBMCs. CDR3 in DNA: TGTGCCAGTAATTTCGGGACTATTGATGAGCAGTTCTTC. Protein: CASNFGTIDEQFF.